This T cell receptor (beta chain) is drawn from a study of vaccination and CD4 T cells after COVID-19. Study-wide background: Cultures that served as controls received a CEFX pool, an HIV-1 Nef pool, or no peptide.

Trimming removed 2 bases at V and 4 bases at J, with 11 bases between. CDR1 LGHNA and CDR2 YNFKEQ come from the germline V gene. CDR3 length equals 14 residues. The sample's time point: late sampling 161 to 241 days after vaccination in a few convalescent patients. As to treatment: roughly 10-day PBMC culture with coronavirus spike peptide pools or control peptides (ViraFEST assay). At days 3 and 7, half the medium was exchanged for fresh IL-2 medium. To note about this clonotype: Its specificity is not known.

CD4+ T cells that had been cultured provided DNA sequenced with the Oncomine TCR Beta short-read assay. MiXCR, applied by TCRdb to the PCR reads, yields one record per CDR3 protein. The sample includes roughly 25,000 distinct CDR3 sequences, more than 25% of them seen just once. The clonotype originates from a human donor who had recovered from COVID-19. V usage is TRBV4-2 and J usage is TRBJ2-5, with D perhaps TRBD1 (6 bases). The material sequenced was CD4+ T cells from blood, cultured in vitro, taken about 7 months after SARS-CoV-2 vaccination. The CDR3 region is CASSQPKQGETQYF. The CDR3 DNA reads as TGTGCCAGCAGCCAACCAAAACAGGGAGAGACCCAGTACTTC.